Below are 25 T cell receptor beta chains sequenced from a single sample in a study of cytomegalovirus exposure and HLA in healthy donors. A multiplex PCR was run with 60 Vbeta primers and 13 Jbeta primers. The assay was immunoSEQ multiplex PCR, and TCRdb's table has in-frame clones only and misses some. Here the sample spans approximately 89,000 clones, 60% to 80% being singletons. The sample consisted of PBMCs. The receptors come from a female donor in good health and CMV-seronegative.

The chain is built from TRBV19 and TRBJ2-3; 9 bases are shared with TRBD2. This CDR3 is built from 15 residues. From germline, CDR1 is LNHDA and CDR2 SQIVND (reference sequence). Trimming took 2 bases from V and 9 from J; bases not matched to a gene: 9. The CDR3 is CASSIWGEAGGTQYF. DNA for the CDR3: TGTGCCAGTAGTATATGGGGCGAAGCGGGAGGCACGCAGTATTTT.

This chain uses TRBV29-1 with TRBJ2-5; 10 bases map to TRBD2. The last part of the DNA fits TRBJ2-7 better; the J call may be wrong. The CDR3 extends over 14 amino acids. CDR1 is SQVTM and CDR2 is ANQGSEA in the germline V gene. CDR3 DNA: TGCAGCGTGGCAGGTAGCGGGAGGCAGTACGAGCAGTACTTC. Translation gives CSVAGSGRQYEQYF.

The chain links TRBV5-1 to TRBJ2-2; D remains ambiguous. V lost 6 bases to trimming and J lost 0 bases, with 15 bases between them. This CDR3 is built from 16 residues. Germline values: CDR1 SGHRS, CDR2 YFSETQ. The CDR3 region is CASTQLSPSNTGELFF. The CDR3, as DNA: TGCGCCAGCACCCAACTGTCTCCCTCGAACACCGGGGAGCTGTTTTTT.

The chain joins TRBV6-5 to TRBJ1-4; tentatively, D is TRBD1 (5 bases). The CDR3 spans 13 residues. Trimming took off 5 bases at V and 7 bases at J, with 11 bases between the two ends. CDR1 MNHEY and CDR2 SVGAGI come from the germline V gene. CDR3 amino acids: CASSDDSFEKLFF. The CDR3 DNA is TGTGCCAGCAGTGACGACAGTTTTGAAAAACTGTTTTTT.

This clone was counted a single time. V is TRBV18 and J is TRBJ2-1, with 9 positions matching TRBD2. Germline lookup yields CDR1 KGHSH and CDR2 LQKENI. The CDR3 has 13 amino acids. Trimming took 3 bases from V and 8 from J; bases not matched to a gene: 2. The CDR3 loop reads CASSPGGGDEQFF. The CDR3 region has the DNA TGTGCCAGCTCACCCGGCGGGGGGGATGAGCAGTTCTTC.

The chain joins TRBV5-1 to TRBJ1-1, with D perhaps TRBD1 (5 bases). The CDR3 covers 14 residues. The germline V gene encodes CDR1 SGHRS and CDR2 YFSETQ. V dropped 5 bases and J dropped 0 bases, with 11 bases sitting between them. As DNA, the CDR3 is TGCGCCAGCAGGGAACAGGTCGTGAACACTGAAGCTTTCTTT. This codes for CASREQVVNTEAFF. Filled out from reference TRBV5-1 and TRBJ1-1, the complete variable domain reads KAGVTQTPRYLIKTRGQQVTLSCSPISGHRSVSWYQQTPGQGLQFLFEYFSETQRNKGNFPGRFSGRQFSNSRSEMNVSTLELGDSALYLCASREQVVNTEAFFGQGTRLTVV.

This clone was recorded a few times. The chain employs TRBV9 and TRBJ2-7, with 8 bases matching TRBD2. V shed 4 bases and J 2 bases; nucleotides not matched to a gene: 11. The CDR3 covers 16 residues. The germline CDR1 and CDR2 sequences are SGDLS and YYNGEE. CDR3 amino acids: CASSHPLAGNTYEQYF. Written as DNA, the CDR3 is TGTGCCAGCAGCCACCCTCTAGCGGGTAACACCTACGAGCAGTACTTC.

V and J are TRBV18 and TRBJ2-1; 14 nucleotides line up with TRBD2. Germline V gene sequence: CDR1 KGHSH, CDR2 LQKENI. The CDR3 extends over 17 amino acids. V was pared by 3 bases and J by 8 bases, with 9 bases of the junction left unmatched. The chain's CDR3 is CASSPFPGLAGEHEQFF. In DNA form, the CDR3 reads TGTGCCAGCTCACCCTTTCCGGGACTAGCGGGAGAACATGAGCAGTTCTTC.

The CDR3 here is CASSQVAGGSYEQYF. In nucleotides, the CDR3 is TGTGCCAGCAGCCAAGTAGCGGGAGGCTCCTACGAGCAGTACTTC. The V and J genes are TRBV14 and TRBJ2-7; 10 positions match TRBD2. With V trimmed by 1 base and J by 0 bases, 0 bases remained unmatched. Germline loops: CDR1 SGHDN, CDR2 FVKESK. This CDR3 comprises 15 residues.

The chain employs TRBV18 and TRBJ1-2; no clear D. V dropped 0 bases and J dropped 4 bases, with 12 bases sitting between them. Germline lookup yields CDR1 KGHSH and CDR2 LQKENI. The CDR3 extends over 15 amino acids. The DNA for the CDR3 is TGTGCCAGCTCACCACCAATCGGGAGAATCTATGGCTACACCTTC. Its translation is CASSPPIGRIYGYTF.

The chain has TRBV7-9 and TRBJ1-1, with 7 bases matching TRBD1. Trimming cost V 5 bases and J 0 bases; bases outside gene matches: 6. The length of the CDR3 is 15 residues. Germline V lookup: CDR1 SEHNR, CDR2 FQNEAQ (reference sequence). In nucleotides, the CDR3 is TGTGCCAGCAGCCCAGGACAGGCGGTGAACACTGAAGCTTTCTTT. Protein: CASSPGQAVNTEAFF.

This chain joins TRBV27 and TRBJ1-1; D ambiguous. Germline V CDR1 and CDR2: MNHEY, SMNVEV (reference sequence). V lost 6 bases and J 3 bases, leaving 8 bases between the germline ends. This CDR3 spans 12 amino acids. CDR3 nucleotides: TGTGCCAGCAGGGGAGGGTACACTGAAGCTTTCTTT. Translation gives CASRGGYTEAFF.

The chain joins TRBV27 to TRBJ1-2; TRBD1 is a possible D gene (6 bases). This CDR3 contains 14 residues. The germline V gene has CDR1 MNHEY and CDR2 SMNVEV (reference sequence). V was clipped by 2 bases and J by 5 bases, with 12 bases between them. The CDR3 loop reads CASSLRGTSYGYTF. DNA for the CDR3: TGTGCCAGCAGTTTAAGGGGGACCTCTTATGGCTACACCTTC.

The genes are TRBV30 and TRBJ2-5; perhaps TRBD2 as D (6 bases). Trimming removed 4 bases at V and 2 bases at J, with 23 bases between. From germline, CDR1 is GTSNPN and CDR2 SVGIG (reference sequence). The CDR3 loop spans 17 amino acids. The CDR3, as DNA: TGTGCCTGGAACGGGGGTAGAGTGGTTGGTCTACAAGAGACCCAGTACTTC. It encodes CAWNGGRVVGLQETQYF.

In DNA, the CDR3 is TGTGCCAGCAGTTACTCTATCCAGGGGGCGAATGGCTACACCTTC. Translating gives CASSYSIQGANGYTF. The chain employs TRBV6-5 and TRBJ1-2; the match to TRBD1 covers 8 bases. This CDR3 comprises 15 residues. The ends lost 0 bases at V and 6 bases at J; junction bases unmatched: 6. The germline V gene has CDR1 MNHEY and CDR2 SVGAGI.

The CDR3 is CASTPTLGSVPVHYGYTF. DNA of the CDR3: TGTGCCAGTACCCCGACCCTCGGGAGCGTTCCGGTACACTATGGCTACACCTTC. This sequence joins TRBV19 and TRBJ1-2; D remains ambiguous. Germline-derived CDR1 and CDR2 are LNHDA and SQIVND (reference sequence). Trimming took off 7 bases at V and 3 bases at J, with 27 bases between the two ends. This CDR3 has 18 amino acids.

The chain combines TRBV7-2 with TRBJ2-4; D is uncertain. CDR3 length: 12 residues. Germline CDR1 and CDR2: SGHTA and FQGNSA. With 5 bases removed from V and 7 bases from J, the gap between germline ends came to 9 bases. The CDR3, as DNA: TGTGCCAGCAGCCCACGAGCCAACATTCAGTACTTC. Protein product: CASSPRANIQYF.

This chain joins TRBV29-1 and TRBJ1-1, with D possibly matching TRBD1 (5 bases). The CDR3 covers 13 residues. CDR1 SQVTM and CDR2 ANQGSEA come from the germline V gene. V gave up 5 bases and J gave up 0 bases, with 10 bases separating them. The CDR3 nucleotides are TGCAGCGTTCAGGGCAGGGTGAACACTGAAGCTTTCTTT. This sequence encodes CSVQGRVNTEAFF.

This chain uses TRBV27 with TRBJ2-1; a possible D gene is TRBD1 (5 bases). Germline V gives CDR1 MNHEY, CDR2 SMNVEV (reference sequence). Trimming removed 6 bases from V and 7 bases from J, with 19 bases in between. The CDR3 has 15 amino acids. The CDR3 is CASSPRGQGRNEQFF. CDR3 DNA sequence: TGTGCCAGCAGCCCTCGAGGTCAGGGTCGGAATGAGCAGTTCTTC.

This chain joins TRBV27 and TRBJ1-5, with no clear D. Germline lookup yields CDR1 MNHEY and CDR2 SMNVEV (reference sequence). CDR3 size: 13 residues. Trimming stripped 6 bases from V and 7 bases from J, with 13 bases between. DNA of the CDR3: TGTGCCAGCAGCCGTACATGGAGGCAGCCCCAGCATTTT. Translating it yields CASSRTWRQPQHF.

The V and J genes are TRBV7-9 and TRBJ2-1, with 11 bases identical to TRBD1. The CDR3 has 18 residues. V was pared by 6 bases and J by 1 base, with 11 bases of the junction left unmatched. Germline V gene sequence: CDR1 SEHNR, CDR2 FQNEAQ (reference sequence). The CDR3 DNA reads TGTGCCAGCAGTTTCCTCTTACGGGACAGGGGGTCCTACAATGAGCAGTTCTTC. Amino acids: CASSFLLRDRGSYNEQFF.

The chain's CDR3 is CASSERADGANVLTF. CDR3 DNA: TGTGCCAGCAGTGAGAGGGCGGATGGGGCCAACGTCCTGACTTTC. This chain links TRBV2 with TRBJ2-6, with a tentative D call TRBD2 (5 bases). Germline CDR1 and CDR2: SNHLY and FYNNEI. The CDR3 has 15 amino acids. V gave up 3 bases and J gave up 3 bases, with 9 bases separating them.

This clone appeared once. This CDR3 is also generated by other DNA sequences in the sample. This sequence joins TRBV7-2 and TRBJ1-3; TRBD1 matches 10 bases. Germline V gene sequence: CDR1 SGHTA, CDR2 FQGNSA. The CDR3 is made up of 13 amino acids. Unmatched junction bases numbered 1, after V lost 3 bases and J lost 8 bases. The CDR3 sequence is CASSLDRGDTIYF. In DNA, the CDR3 is TGTGCCAGCAGCTTGGACAGGGGGGACACCATATATTTT. Full variable domain (rest looked up from reference TRBV7-2 and TRBJ1-3): GAGVSQSPSNKVTEKGKDVELRCDPISGHTALYWYRQSLGQGLEFLIYFQGNSAPDKSGLPSDRFSAERTGGSVSTLTIQRTQQEDSAVYLCASSLDRGDTIYFGEGSWLTVV.

The chain employs TRBV12-5 and TRBJ1-2; the match to TRBD1 covers 8 bases. CDR1 and CDR2 (germline): LGHNT, FRNRAP. The V and J ends lost 6 bases and 5 bases, in that order; junction bases with no gene match: 14. The CDR3 sequence is 16 residues long. The DNA for the CDR3 is TGTGCTAGTGGCTCGCTGGGACAGGCACTTTTTTATGGCTACACCTTC. As protein: CASGSLGQALFYGYTF.

This clone was seen repeatedly, ten times or more. The rearrangement joins TRBV19 to TRBJ2-3; 9 positions agree with TRBD1. The germline CDR1 and CDR2 sequences are LNHDA and SQIVND (reference sequence). With 5 bases clipped from V and 3 bases from J, the junction kept 9 bases outside the gene matches. The CDR3 has 16 residues. The CDR3 spells CASSPGTGSGTDTQYF. The CDR3 nucleotides are TGTGCCAGTAGTCCGGGGACAGGGAGCGGGACAGATACGCAGTATTTT.